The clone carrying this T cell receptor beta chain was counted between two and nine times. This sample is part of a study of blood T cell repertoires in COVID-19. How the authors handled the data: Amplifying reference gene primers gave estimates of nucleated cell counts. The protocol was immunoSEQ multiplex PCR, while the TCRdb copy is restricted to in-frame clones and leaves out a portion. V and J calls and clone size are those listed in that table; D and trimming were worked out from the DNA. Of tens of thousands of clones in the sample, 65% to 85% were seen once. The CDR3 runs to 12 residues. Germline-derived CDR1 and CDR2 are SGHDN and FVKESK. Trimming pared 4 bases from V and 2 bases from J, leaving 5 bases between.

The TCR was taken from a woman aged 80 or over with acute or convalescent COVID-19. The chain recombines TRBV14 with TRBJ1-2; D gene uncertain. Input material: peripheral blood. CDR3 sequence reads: CASSRQNYGYTF. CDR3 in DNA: TGTGCCAGCAGCCGACAAAACTATGGCTACACCTTC.